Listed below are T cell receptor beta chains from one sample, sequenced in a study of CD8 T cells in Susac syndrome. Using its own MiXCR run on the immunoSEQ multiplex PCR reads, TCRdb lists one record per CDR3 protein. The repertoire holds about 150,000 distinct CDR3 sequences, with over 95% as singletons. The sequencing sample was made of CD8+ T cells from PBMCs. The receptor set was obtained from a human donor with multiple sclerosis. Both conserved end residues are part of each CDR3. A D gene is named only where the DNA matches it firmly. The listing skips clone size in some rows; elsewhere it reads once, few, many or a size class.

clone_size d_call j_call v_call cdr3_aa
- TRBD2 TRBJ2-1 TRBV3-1 CASSPPSGTSGSNNEQFF
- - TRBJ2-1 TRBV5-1 CASSLVGTHNEQFF
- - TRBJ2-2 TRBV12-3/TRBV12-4 CASSTRLGGAGELFF
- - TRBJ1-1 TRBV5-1 CASRRDSEGYAEAFF
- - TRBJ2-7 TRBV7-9 CASSDDSSYEQYF
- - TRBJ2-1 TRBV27 CASTMYLSNEQFF
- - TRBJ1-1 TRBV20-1 CSARDHWQGNTEAFF
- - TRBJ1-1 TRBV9 CASSGDAEAFF
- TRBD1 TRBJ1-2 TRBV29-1 CSVGASGQGLVHGYTF
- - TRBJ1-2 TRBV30 CAGGEPGYTF
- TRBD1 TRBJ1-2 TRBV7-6 CASSADRGPGYGYTF
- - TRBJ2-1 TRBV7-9 CASSEPVGSYNEQFF
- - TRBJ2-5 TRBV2 CASTQVEGQETQYF
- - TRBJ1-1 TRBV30 CAWLAGRGDWAFF
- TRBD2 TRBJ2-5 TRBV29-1 CSMGTAGWGTQYF
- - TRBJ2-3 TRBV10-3 CAITEGDTQYF
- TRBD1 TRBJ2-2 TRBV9 CASSVGPREAGGRSNTGELFF
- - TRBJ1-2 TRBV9 CASSVGDGVYGYTF
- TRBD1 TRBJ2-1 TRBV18 CASSPSGQGKYNEQFF
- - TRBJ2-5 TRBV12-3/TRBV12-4 CASSLGQGGGETQYF
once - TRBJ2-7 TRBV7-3 CASSPKEGHGYEQYF
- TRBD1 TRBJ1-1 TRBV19 CASSSGGGTEAFF
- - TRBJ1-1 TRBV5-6 CASSLGEAEAFF
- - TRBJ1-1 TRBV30 CASKTGNTEAFF
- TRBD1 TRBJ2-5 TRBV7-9 CASSRRDREQETQYF
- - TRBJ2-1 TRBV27 CASSPRAYRSSYNEQFF
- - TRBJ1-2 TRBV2 CARGGRGRYGYTF
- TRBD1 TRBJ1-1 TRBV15 CATSDRVDTEAFF
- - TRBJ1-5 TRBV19 CASSMVGTQPQHF